The clone carrying this T cell receptor beta chain has more than one count but fewer than ten. The antigen remains undetermined. Researchers reported that TCR beta cDNA libraries carried unique molecular identifiers. The authors obtained roughly 500,000 cDNA molecules from approximately 1 to 10 million T cells. TCRdb redid the calling of the PCR reads with MiXCR, one entry per CDR3 protein. The sample shows roughly 730,000 distinct CDR3 sequences, about 32% of them seen only once. These data originate in a study of post-analysis software for immune sequencing data. The wider study: Multiple sclerosis in the patients followed relapsing-remitting, secondary progressive and progressive-relapsing courses.

The V end was cut by 6 bases, the J end by 0 bases, with 14 bases between. There are 15 residues in the CDR3. Germline values: CDR1 ENHRY, CDR2 SYGVKD. Study-level results: Significantly decreased normalized Chao1 diversity was recorded for multiple sclerosis patients relative to controls. Four or five TRBV segments (TRBV5-6, TRBV5-1 and TRBV20-1 among them) occurred more frequently in patients than in controls.

This chain joins TRBV10-3 and TRBJ1-1; possibly TRBD1 for D (5 bases). The TCR comes from a girl aged 10 to 17 with multiple sclerosis. The sequenced sample consisted of blood. CDR3 in DNA: TGTGCCATCAGCGATACCGGGGCCTTGAACACTGAAGCTTTCTTT. Encoded protein: CAISDTGALNTEAFF.